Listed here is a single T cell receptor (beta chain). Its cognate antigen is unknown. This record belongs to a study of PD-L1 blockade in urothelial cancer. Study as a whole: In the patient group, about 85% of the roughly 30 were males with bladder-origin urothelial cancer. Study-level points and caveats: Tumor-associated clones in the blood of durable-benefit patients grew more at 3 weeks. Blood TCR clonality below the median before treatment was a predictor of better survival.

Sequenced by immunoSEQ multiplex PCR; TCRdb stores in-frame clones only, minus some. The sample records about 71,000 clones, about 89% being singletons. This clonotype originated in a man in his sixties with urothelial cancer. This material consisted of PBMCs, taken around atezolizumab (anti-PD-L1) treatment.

The CDR3 here is CASSLARPDTQYF. Here the CDR3 DNA reads TGTGCCAGCAGCTTGGCTAGGCCAGATACGCAGTATTTT. The chain has TRBV5-4 and TRBJ2-3; D uncertain. The CDR3 is made up of 13 amino acids. Germline-derived CDR1 and CDR2 are SGHNT and YYREEE (reference sequence). Trimming removed 0 bases at V and 4 bases at J, with 6 bases between.